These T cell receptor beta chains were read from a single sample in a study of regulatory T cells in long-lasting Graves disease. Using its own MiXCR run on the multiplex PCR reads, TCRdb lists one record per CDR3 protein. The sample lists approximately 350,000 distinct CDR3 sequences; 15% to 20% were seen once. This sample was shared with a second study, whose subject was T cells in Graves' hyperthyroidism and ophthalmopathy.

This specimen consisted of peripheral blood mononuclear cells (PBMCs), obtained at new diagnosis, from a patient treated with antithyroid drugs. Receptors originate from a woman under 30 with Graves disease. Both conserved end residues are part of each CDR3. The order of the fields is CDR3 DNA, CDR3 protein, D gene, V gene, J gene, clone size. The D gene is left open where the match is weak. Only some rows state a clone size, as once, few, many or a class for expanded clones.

CDR3nt: TGTGCCAGCAGTTTAACAGGGGGCAACGAGCAGTACTTC
CDR3aa: CASSLTGGNEQYF
d_gene: TRBD1
v_gene: TRBV27
j_gene: TRBJ2-7
abundance: many

CDR3nt: TGTGCCAGCAGTGAATCCCTCCAGGGGCAGTATTTT
CDR3aa: CASSESLQGQYF
d_gene: .
v_gene: TRBV6-1
j_gene: TRBJ2-3
abundance: many

CDR3nt: TGCAGCGCTTCTCGGACAGGGGGCTTGGTGGCCCAGTACTTC
CDR3aa: CSASRTGGLVAQYF
d_gene: TRBD1
v_gene: TRBV29-1
j_gene: TRBJ2-5
abundance: many

CDR3nt: TGTGCCACCAGTGATCACAGGGGATTAGCGGGAGGGCCGTACAATGAGCAGTTCTTC
CDR3aa: CATSDHRGLAGGPYNEQFF
d_gene: TRBD2
v_gene: TRBV24-1
j_gene: TRBJ2-1
abundance: few

CDR3nt: TGCGCCAGCGCAGACCGGCTCGGAAACACCATATATTTT
CDR3aa: CASADRLGNTIYF
d_gene: .
v_gene: TRBV5-1
j_gene: TRBJ1-3
abundance: .

CDR3nt: TGCAGTGCTAGAGATCTTAGCAGCAATCAGCCCCAGCATTTT
CDR3aa: CSARDLSSNQPQHF
d_gene: .
v_gene: TRBV20-1
j_gene: TRBJ1-5
abundance: few

CDR3nt: TGTGCCAGCAGCTCCGACAGGGGCCAAGAGACCCAGTACTTC
CDR3aa: CASSSDRGQETQYF
d_gene: TRBD1
v_gene: TRBV7-2
j_gene: TRBJ2-5
abundance: many

CDR3nt: TGTGCCAGCAGTTTTCGGGGGCTGCTCGGGGAGCTGTTTTTT
CDR3aa: CASSFRGLLGELFF
d_gene: .
v_gene: TRBV27
j_gene: TRBJ2-2
abundance: many

CDR3nt: TGCAGTGCTAGACAGTGGGGGGGCGAGAGTGGCTACACCTTC
CDR3aa: CSARQWGGESGYTF
d_gene: .
v_gene: TRBV20-1
j_gene: TRBJ1-2
abundance: .

CDR3nt: TGTGCCAGCAGTGAAAGGAGTCCTCCCGACCAGTACTTC
CDR3aa: CASSERSPPDQYF
d_gene: .
v_gene: TRBV6-1
j_gene: TRBJ2-5
abundance: many